These 18 T cell receptor beta chains were all obtained from the same sample, sequenced in a study of cytomegalovirus exposure and HLA in healthy donors. This PCR relied on a set of 60 Vbeta primers and 13 Jbeta primers. Produced via immunoSEQ multiplex PCR; TCRdb's table is partial and in-frame only. Of about 140,000 clones in the sample, over 75% are singletons; the top ten hold around 2.5%. The material sequenced was PBMCs. Source of these receptors: a man aged 50-60 years in good health and CMV-seronegative.

This chain links TRBV29-1 with TRBJ1-2, with unresolved D. The CDR3 spans 13 residues. V lost 2 bases and J lost 5, with 12 bases in between. Germline V gives CDR1 SQVTM, CDR2 ANQGSEA. The CDR3 DNA reads as TGCAGCGTTGAACGGCAGGCCCAATATGGCTACACCTTC. Its protein is CSVERQAQYGYTF.

CDR3 amino acids: CAWSPRTSGGNEQFF. The CDR3 DNA sequence: TGTGCCTGGAGTCCGCGGACTAGCGGGGGGAATGAGCAGTTCTTC. V is TRBV30 and J is TRBJ2-1, with 14 bases matching TRBD2. V was pared by 2 bases and J by 7 bases, with 4 bases of the junction left unmatched. Per germline, CDR1 GTSNPN and CDR2 SVGIG (reference sequence). This CDR3 comprises 15 residues.

This clone was seen a few times. The J gene is TRBJ2-7, the V gene TRBV30, with 8 bases identical to TRBD1. Germline CDR1 and CDR2: GTSNPN and SVGIG (reference sequence). This CDR3 has 14 residues. J gave up 2 bases and V 4 bases, and 7 bases lay outside the gene matches. DNA for the CDR3: TGTGCCTGGAAGGGATACAGGGGGACCTACGAGCAGTACTTC. Translated, it gives CAWKGYRGTYEQYF.

This sequence joins TRBV10-2 and TRBJ2-7; TRBD2 might be the D (5 bases). Germline-derived CDR1 and CDR2 are WSHSY and SAAADI. The CDR3 has 15 amino acids. Trimming stripped 6 bases from V and 0 bases from J, with 15 bases between. The chain's CDR3 is CASRPYEGGSYEQYF. CDR3 bases: TGCGCCAGCAGGCCCTATGAGGGTGGCTCCTACGAGCAGTACTTC.

This clone was seen a handful of times. This chain links TRBV2 with TRBJ1-1; a possible D gene is TRBD1 (5 bases). V gave up 7 bases and J gave up 4 bases, with 16 bases separating them. Germline V gives CDR1 SNHLY, CDR2 FYNNEI. This CDR3 has 14 residues. CDR3 loop: CASMNARESTEAFF. CDR3 nucleotides: TGTGCCAGCATGAACGCCAGGGAATCCACTGAAGCTTTCTTT.

This clone appeared once. The chain joins TRBV28 to TRBJ2-1, with D maybe TRBD1 (5 bases). Trimming took off 6 bases at V and 4 bases at J, with 13 bases between the two ends. The CDR3 has 14 residues. Germline lookup yields CDR1 MDHEN and CDR2 SYDVKM. The CDR3 sequence: CASSGHQAYNEQFF. In nucleotides, the CDR3 is TGTGCCAGCAGCGGACACCAAGCTTACAATGAGCAGTTCTTC. Full variable domain (missing parts from reference TRBV28 and TRBJ2-1): DVKVTQSSRYLVKRTGEKVFLECVQDMDHENMFWYRQDPGLGLRLIYFSYDVKMKEKGDIPEGYSVSREKKERFSLILESASTNQTSMYLCASSGHQAYNEQFFGPGTRLTVL.

This clone was recorded a few times. The V and J genes are TRBV30 and TRBJ2-7; 8 bases align to TRBD1. Germline V gene data show CDR1 as GTSNPN and CDR2 as SVGIG (reference sequence). The CDR3 runs to 12 residues. After removal of 8 bases from V and 3 bases from J, the junction contained 6 bases not matched to a gene. The CDR3 loop is CAVDRGHYEQYF. Here the CDR3 DNA reads TGTGCCGTTGACAGGGGACACTACGAGCAGTACTTC.

This clone was recorded a few times. The chain links TRBV9 to TRBJ1-2; D may be TRBD1 (6 bases). The CDR3 covers 14 residues. V lost 0 bases, J lost 8 bases, and 14 bases lay in between. Per the germline V gene, CDR1 is SGDLS and CDR2 is YYNGEE. The DNA of the CDR3 is TGTGCCAGCAGCGTAGGCATAAAGGGGGAAGGCTACACCTTC. Translation: CASSVGIKGEGYTF.

The rearrangement joins TRBV7-6 to TRBJ2-7, with TRBD1 as a possible D gene (5 bases). Trimming shortened V by 5 bases and J by 3 bases, and 17 bases separated the two germline ends. This CDR3 is 15 amino acids long. Germline V gene data show CDR1 as SGHVS and CDR2 as FNYEAQ. CDR3 amino acids: CASSLKTDPYYEQYF. The DNA of the CDR3 is TGTGCCAGCAGCCTAAAGACAGACCCCTACTACGAGCAGTACTTC.

V gene TRBV7-8 combines with J gene TRBJ2-1, with D maybe TRBD1 (5 bases). V lost 2 bases, J lost 5 bases, and 13 bases lay in between. There are 15 residues in the CDR3. Germline loops: CDR1 SGHVS, CDR2 FQNEAQ. The CDR3 is CASSLTGFANNEQFF. In DNA form, the CDR3 reads TGTGCCAGCAGCTTAACAGGTTTCGCCAACAATGAGCAGTTCTTC. Drawing the rest from reference TRBV7-8 and TRBJ2-1, the complete variable domain is GAGVSQSPRYKVAKRGQDVALRCDPISGHVSLFWYQQALGQGPEFLTYFQNEAQLDKSGLPSDRFFAERPEGSVSTLKIQRTQQEDSAVYLCASSLTGFANNEQFFGPGTRLTVL.

The chain has TRBV27 and TRBJ2-7; 8 bases fit TRBD2. Germline V gene data show CDR1 as MNHEY and CDR2 as SMNVEV (reference sequence). The CDR3 sequence is 15 residues long. V lost 3 bases, J lost 5 bases, and 9 bases stayed unmatched. The CDR3, as DNA: TGTGCCAGCAGTTTCTCTACGGGGGGGGCCCACGAGCAGTACTTC. It encodes CASSFSTGGAHEQYF.

This chain's CDR3 is CASSDQTGGYTF. The CDR3 DNA follows: TGTGCCAGCAGTGACCAGACCGGGGGCTACACCTTC. V gene TRBV6-4 combines with J gene TRBJ1-2; D is unresolved. Between the trimmed V and J ends, which lost 2 bases and 8 bases, there was a span of 9 bases. Germline V lookup: CDR1 MRHNA, CDR2 SNTAGT. The CDR3 is 12 residues long.

The chain uses TRBV6-1 and TRBJ1-2; possibly TRBD1 for D (5 bases). Trimming removed 3 bases at V and 8 bases at J, with 13 bases between. The CDR3 is 13 amino acids. Germline CDR1 reads MNHNS; CDR2 reads SASEGT. The CDR3 nucleotides are TGTGCCAGCAGTGAGCGGGACGATAACGGCTACACCTTC. Its translation is CASSERDDNGYTF.

As regards this clone: This sample also contains other DNA sequences that code for the same CDR3. This chain uses TRBV18 with TRBJ1-1, with 7 bases that match TRBD1. V dropped 6 bases and J dropped 3; count of bases not matched to a gene: 4. Germline V gene lookup returns CDR1 KGHSH and CDR2 LQKENI. The CDR3 consists of 13 residues. The CDR3 reads CASSPGQDTEAFF. Here the CDR3 DNA reads TGTGCCAGCTCTCCAGGACAGGACACTGAAGCTTTCTTT.

The V and J genes are TRBV5-4 and TRBJ2-5; D is possibly TRBD2 (5 bases). The V and J ends lost 3 bases and 1 base respectively, with 13 bases between them. The CDR3 consists of 15 residues. Germline-derived CDR1 and CDR2 are SGHNT and YYREEE (reference sequence). The CDR3 spells CASSSRTEGQETQYF. CDR3 nucleotide sequence: TGTGCCAGCAGCTCCAGGACCGAGGGCCAAGAGACCCAGTACTTC.

The genes are TRBV14 and TRBJ1-2; no clear D. V was shortened by 5 bases and J by 4 bases, with 5 bases between the two germline ends. CDR1 and CDR2 (germline): SGHDN, FVKESK. The CDR3 loop spans 11 amino acids. The CDR3 here is CASSSGYGYTF. The CDR3 DNA reads as TGTGCCAGCAGCTCGGGCTATGGCTACACCTTC. Filled out from reference TRBV14 and TRBJ1-2, the complete variable domain reads EAGVTQFPSHSVIEKGQTVTLRCDPISGHDNLYWYRRVMGKEIKFLLHFVKESKQDESGMPNNRFLAERTGGTYSTLKVQPAELEDSGVYFCASSSGYGYTFGSGTRLTVV.

This clone was seen a single time. The rearrangement uses TRBV6-6 and TRBJ2-5; 7 bases align to TRBD1. With V trimmed by 5 bases and J by 1 base, 7 bases remained unmatched. Looked up from germline, CDR1 is MNHNY and CDR2 is SVGAGI (reference sequence). The CDR3 has 15 residues. DNA for the CDR3: TGTGCCAGCAGTACCGGATCAGGGGGCCAAGAGACCCAGTACTTC. Its translation is CASSTGSGGQETQYF.

The chain employs TRBV28 and TRBJ2-7, with a weak D call TRBD1 (6 bases). The CDR3 is 14 amino acids. Germline V gene data show CDR1 as MDHEN and CDR2 as SYDVKM. V was pared by 4 bases and J by 4 bases, with 14 bases between. CDR3 protein: CASSSPGVGYEQYF. The CDR3 nucleotides read TGTGCCAGCAGTTCCCCAGGGGTGGGGTACGAGCAGTACTTC.